Each of the 10 T cell receptor beta chains below was sequenced from the same sample in a study of blood T cells in healthy people across ages (dated by TCRdb to 2015 to 2017). Library construction relied on 5' RACE. Reads for this sample came from an Illumina HiSeq 2500. A second PCR of roughly 6 to 11 cycles was run with a J-beta primer mix and a sample-barcoded 5' primer. Through fastp at Q25 and MiXCR, TCRdb rebuilt clones from the public reads, retaining in-frame beta chains. Under each unique CDR3 protein, matching rows form one entry showing the most common genes and DNA. The sample contains roughly 680,000 distinct CDR3 sequences, around 50% of them found a single time. The ten largest clones capture less than 15% of the sample. The sequenced sample was blood. These receptor sequences come from a woman aged 80 or over in good health.

The V gene is TRBV20-1, the J gene TRBJ1-1; no clear D gene. Trimming pared 1 base from V and 5 bases from J, leaving 11 bases between. The CDR3 loop spans 13 amino acids. Germline CDR1 DFQATT, CDR2 SNEGSKA (reference sequence). The CDR3 sequence is CSARGGGWTEAFF. The CDR3 nucleotides read TGCAGTGCTAGAGGGGGTGGGTGGACTGAAGCTTTCTTT.

This clonotype was observed a handful of times. Since a much larger clone is just one base distant, this may be a read error. V and J are TRBV20-1 and TRBJ2-7, with 7 bases lining up with TRBD2. Germline V gene sequence: CDR1 DFQATT, CDR2 SNEGSKA (reference sequence). There are 16 residues in the CDR3. Germline trimming cut 3 bases from V and 3 bases from J; bases unmatched to any gene: 14. The DNA for the CDR3 is TGCAGTGCTAGTACACCGGGACGAGCGGGGATCTACGAGCAGTACTTC. This gives the protein CSASTPGRAGIYEQYF.

On this clonotype: The junction departs from the called germline gene at one end, perhaps through a read error. V usage is TRBV5-1 and J usage is TRBJ2-1; 8 bases are shared with TRBD1. The CDR3 is 14 amino acids. The germline CDR1 and CDR2 sequences are SGHRS and YFSETQ. This chain's CDR3 is CASSGTTGGNGQFF. CDR3 nucleotides: TGCGCCAGCAGCGGTACCACAGGGGGGAATGGGCAGTTCTTC.

In regard to this clonotype: A much larger clone differs from this one at a single base, so this may be a read error. This rearrangement joins TRBV21-1 to TRBJ2-7; TRBD1, the table's D call, lacks a check against the DNA. The J call is doubtful: the DNA matches TRBJ2-5 better. TRBV21-1 constitutes a pseudogene. The CDR3 extends over 13 amino acids. The CDR3, as DNA: TGTGTCAGCACCCTACGGGGGGTCGAGACCCAGTACTTC. Its translation: CVSTLRGVETQYF.

With regard to this clonotype: Just one base apart from a much larger clone, this may be a read error. This chain uses TRBV7-8 with TRBJ2-3, with D uncertain. The V gene's germline CDR1 is SGHVS and CDR2 FQNEAQ. V lost 4 bases and J 1 base, leaving 12 bases between the germline ends. The length of the CDR3 is 15 residues. The CDR3 loop is CASSSEVRGTDTQYF. The CDR3 DNA follows: TGTGCCAGCAGCTCCGAGGTCCGGGGCACAGATACGCAGTATTTT.

A single count supports this clonotype. V is TRBV7-2 and J is TRBJ2-7, with 8 bases aligning to TRBD2. V gave up 5 bases and J gave up 1 base; unmatched junction bases: 10. From germline, CDR1 is SGHTA and CDR2 FQGNSA. The CDR3 length is 16 residues. CDR3 in amino acids: CASSTLAGGESYEQYF. CDR3 in DNA: TGTGCCAGCAGCACCTTGGCGGGGGGAGAATCCTACGAGCAGTACTTC.

V usage is TRBV20-1 and J usage is TRBJ2-4; no firm D call. TRBJ2-7 explains the end of the DNA better; the J call may be wrong. The CDR3 runs 12 residues. Germline CDR1 DFQATT, CDR2 SNEGSKA (reference sequence). CDR3 region: CSATAHTYEQYF. In nucleotides, the CDR3 is TGCAGTGCTACTGCGCATACCTACGAGCAGTACTTC.

The chain employs TRBV27 and TRBJ2-5, with D possibly being TRBD2 (5 bases). The CDR3 is 17 amino acids. Trimming took off 5 bases at V and 3 bases at J, with 22 bases between the two ends. Germline CDR1 MNHEY, CDR2 SMNVEV (reference sequence). In DNA, the CDR3 is TGTGCCAGCAGTACCCTGGCTACGCGGGCGAAGGAAGAGACCCAGTACTTC. Its protein product is CASSTLATRAKEETQYF.

V usage is TRBV12-3 or TRBV12-4 and J usage is TRBJ2-4; 9 positions agree with TRBD1. The DNA end lines up better with TRBJ2-7; the J call may be wrong. This CDR3 is built from 15 residues. In nucleotides, the CDR3 is TGTGCCAGCAGACCCAGACAGGGGGGGGCCTACGAGCAGTACTTC. It encodes CASRPRQGGAYEQYF.

J is TRBJ2-2 and V is TRBV6-5; 7 nucleotides line up with TRBD1. V shed 6 bases, J shed 3 bases, and the junction held 4 bases outside the gene matches. The CDR3 contains 14 residues. Germline assignment: CDR1 MNHEY and CDR2 SVGAGI. CDR3 in amino acids: CASRADRDTGELFF. In DNA, the CDR3 is TGTGCCAGCAGGGCCGACAGGGACACCGGGGAGCTGTTTTTT.